Sequencing of this T cell receptor (beta chain) was carried out in a study of regulatory T cells in long-lasting Graves disease. Time point given: newly diagnosed GD, antithyroid drugs for less than 3 months. PBMC-extracted RNA yielded the TCR library. Germline CDR1 reads SGHRS; CDR2 reads YFSETQ. This CDR3 region has 16 residues. Unmatched junction bases numbered 10, after V lost 4 bases and J lost 5 bases. Assembly of TCR beta libraries relied on iRepertoire HTBI primers together with Arm-PCR of CDR3 regions. Each CDR3 protein gets one entry after TCRdb re-called the multiplex PCR reads with MiXCR. Among 300,000 to 400,000 distinct CDR3 sequences listed, 15% to 20% were seen once. This clonotype was detected only a few times. This sample was also put to use in a study of T cells in Graves' hyperthyroidism and ophthalmopathy. Per that paper: The study used the HTBI primer set for a first-round RT-PCR of the TCR CDR3.

V and J are TRBV5-1 and TRBJ1-4, with TRBD1 matching over 8 bases. The sample in question was peripheral blood mononuclear cells (PBMCs), obtained at new diagnosis, from a patient treated with antithyroid drugs. This TCR was sampled from a middle-aged man with Graves disease. The CDR3, as DNA: TGCGCCAGCAGCCCGAACCCGGGACAGGACAATGAAAAACTGTTTTTT. Protein sequence: CASSPNPGQDNEKLFF.